This T cell receptor beta chain was identified during a study of shared clonotypes between healthy human individuals. Study-level background: A couple of women and a few men aged 18 to 49 made up the donors. Overall study results and limits: Generation probabilities of non-shared clonotypes were lower (relative to those shared by all four donors). Sampling used blood alone; tissue repertoires probably differ.

Remarks on this clone: The antigen is undetermined.

Germline V gene lookup returns CDR1 SGHNT and CDR2 YYREEE (reference sequence). This CDR3 contains 14 residues. Trimming stripped 1 base from V and 1 base from J, with 8 bases between. Assay: immunoSEQ multiplex PCR; the TCRdb copy retains only in-frame clones and omits some. Of about 1.1 million clones in the sample, approximately 80% were seen once. Adult Caucasians living in Nashville, Tennessee made up all of the donors. V gene TRBV5-4 combines with J gene TRBJ2-5, with D possibly being TRBD2 (5 bases). This receptor was identified in a man aged 18-30 years in good health. Some clones in this sample may be carry-over from other donors' samples. Sequencing used memory CD4+ T cells from PBMCs. Specified subset: CD45RA-negative fraction. The CDR3 region has the DNA TGTGCCAGCAGCTTGTACAGCGGCCAAGAGACCCAGTACTTC. Its protein is CASSLYSGQETQYF. Together with reference TRBV5-4 and TRBJ2-5, the CDR3 gives the full variable domain: ETGVTQSPTHLIKTRGQQVTLRCSSQSGHNTVSWYQQALGQGPQFIFQYYREEENGRGNFPPRFSGLQFPNYSSELNVNALELDDSALYLCASSLYSGQETQYFGPGTRLLVL.